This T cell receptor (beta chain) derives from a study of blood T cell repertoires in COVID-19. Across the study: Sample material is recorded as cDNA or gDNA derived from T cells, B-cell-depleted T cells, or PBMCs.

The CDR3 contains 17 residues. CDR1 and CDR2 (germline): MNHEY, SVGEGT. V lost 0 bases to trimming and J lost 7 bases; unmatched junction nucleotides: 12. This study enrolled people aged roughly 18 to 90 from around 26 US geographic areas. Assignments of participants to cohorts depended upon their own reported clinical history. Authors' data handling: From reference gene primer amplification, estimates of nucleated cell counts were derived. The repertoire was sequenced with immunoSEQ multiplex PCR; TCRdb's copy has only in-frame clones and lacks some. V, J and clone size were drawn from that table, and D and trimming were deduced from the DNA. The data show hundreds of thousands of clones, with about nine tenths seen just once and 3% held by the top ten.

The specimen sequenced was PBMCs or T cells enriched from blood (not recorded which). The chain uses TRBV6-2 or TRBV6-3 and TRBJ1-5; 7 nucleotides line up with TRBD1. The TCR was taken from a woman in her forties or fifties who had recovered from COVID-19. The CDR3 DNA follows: TGTGCCAGCAGTTACTCGAATCCACAGGGGAGAGGGCAGCCCCAGCATTTT. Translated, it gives CASSYSNPQGRGQPQHF.